One sample yielded the 15 T cell receptor beta chains listed below, sequenced in a study of immune cell composition in non-small cell lung cancer. TCRdb keeps only in-frame clones here, not all; method: immunoSEQ multiplex PCR. This sample has around 1,100 clones, with 78% found just once. The specimen sequenced was lung tumor tissue. The receptors come from a human donor with non-small cell lung cancer.

V gene TRBV15 combines with J gene TRBJ2-1; 12 nucleotides agree with TRBD2. The CDR3 runs 15 residues. Germline values: CDR1 LNHNV, CDR2 YYDKDF (reference sequence). With 1 base clipped from V and 7 bases from J, the junction kept 2 bases outside the gene matches. CDR3 DNA: TGTGCCACCAGCAGAGCAACTAGCGGGAGGAATGAGCAGTTCTTC. Residues: CATSRATSGRNEQFF.

This clone was detected only once. This chain joins TRBV28 and TRBJ1-4; D is possibly TRBD1 (5 bases). The V gene lost 6 bases and the J gene lost 10 bases, with 12 bases spanning the gap. Germline CDR1 reads MDHEN; CDR2 reads SYDVKM. The CDR3 is 12 residues long. The CDR3 is CASSPPRGKLFF. CDR3 coding DNA: TGTGCCAGCAGCCCCCCAAGGGGAAAACTGTTTTTT.

This clone has only one observation. The V gene is TRBV11-2, the J gene TRBJ1-1; 10 bases align to TRBD1. Germline V gives CDR1 SGHAT, CDR2 FQNNGV. J lost 6 bases, V lost 5 bases, and 3 bases had no gene match. The length of the CDR3 is 13 residues. The CDR3 DNA reads TGTGCCAGCAGCCGGGACAGGGGCCCTGAAGCTTTCTTT. Protein sequence: CASSRDRGPEAFF.

The genes are TRBV6-1 and TRBJ1-5; 7 bases align to TRBD1. The CDR3 loop spans 14 amino acids. The junction had 5 bases not matched to a gene; V was cut back by 3 bases and J by 6 bases. Germline lookup yields CDR1 MNHNS and CDR2 SASEGT. The CDR3: CASSDRQGGQPQHF. The CDR3 DNA reads as TGTGCCAGCAGTGACCGACAGGGCGGTCAGCCCCAGCATTTT.

The CDR3 loop is CASSQEEGEWVEQYF. CDR3 sequence (DNA): TGTGCCAGCAGCCAAGAAGAGGGGGAATGGGTTGAGCAGTACTTC. J is TRBJ2-7 and V is TRBV4-2; a weak D match, TRBD1 (6 bases). Germline V CDR1 and CDR2: LGHNA, YNFKEQ. Trimming shortened V by 0 bases and J by 7 bases, and 16 bases separated the two germline ends. The CDR3 length is 15 residues.

The V gene is TRBV7-3, the J gene TRBJ2-3, with a possible D match to TRBD2 (5 bases). V was trimmed by 1 base and J by 5 bases, leaving 13 bases between them. CDR1 and CDR2 (germline): SGHTA, FQGTGA. This CDR3 has 15 residues. CDR3: CASSLSGSNGDTQYF. CDR3 nucleotides: TGTGCCAGCAGCTTAAGTGGGAGTAACGGAGATACGCAGTATTTT. The variable domain in full, with the rest retrieved from reference TRBV7-3 and TRBJ2-3, is GAGVSQTPSNKVTEKGKYVELRCDPISGHTALYWYRQSLGQGPEFLIYFQGTGAADDSGLPNDRFFAVRPEGSVSTLKIQRTERGDSAVYLCASSLSGSNGDTQYFGPGTRLTVL.

The J gene is TRBJ2-7, the V gene TRBV5-5; 9 nucleotides match TRBD1. V lost 4 bases and J lost 7; bases outside the gene matches: 12. The CDR3 is made up of 15 amino acids. Germline assignment: CDR1 SGHKS and CDR2 YYEKEE (reference sequence). CDR3 sequence: CASSQQGAQNWEQYF. The DNA for the CDR3 is TGTGCCAGCAGCCAACAGGGGGCGCAGAATTGGGAGCAGTACTTC.

This chain links TRBV2 with TRBJ2-5; 8 nucleotides match TRBD2. The germline V gene encodes CDR1 SNHLY and CDR2 FYNNEI. The CDR3 runs to 12 residues. After removal of 8 bases from V and 4 bases from J, the junction contained 3 bases not matched to a gene. CDR3 region: CASRGGSETQYF. The CDR3 DNA is TGTGCCAGCCGGGGGGGTTCAGAGACCCAGTACTTC.

This chain joins TRBV9 and TRBJ2-1, with 12 nucleotides matching TRBD2. CDR3 size: 15 residues. Germline-derived CDR1 and CDR2 are SGDLS and YYNGEE. Trimming cost V 3 bases and J 4 bases; bases outside gene matches: 2. This CDR3 reads CASSAGTSGYNEQFF. The CDR3 coding sequence is TGTGCCAGCAGCGCCGGGACTAGCGGGTACAATGAGCAGTTCTTC.

The rearrangement links TRBV27 to TRBJ2-6; possible D gene TRBD1, 6 bases. CDR3 length: 19 residues. V was shortened by 8 bases and J by 0 bases, with 23 bases between the two germline ends. Germline CDR1 is MNHEY and CDR2 is SMNVEV (reference sequence). CDR3 amino acids: CASSPGRGRAYSGANVLTF. For the CDR3, the DNA is TGTGCCAGCTCCCCCGGCAGGGGCCGGGCCTACTCTGGGGCCAACGTCCTGACTTTC.

This clone turned up a few times. The V call is TRBV19, the J call TRBJ1-2; D ambiguous. Germline-derived CDR1 and CDR2 are LNHDA and SQIVND (reference sequence). V was trimmed by 7 bases and J by 2 bases, leaving 14 bases between them. The CDR3 loop spans 14 amino acids. The CDR3: CASNPSGVNYGYTF. The CDR3 DNA follows: TGTGCCAGTAATCCCTCCGGGGTAAACTATGGCTACACCTTC.

V usage is TRBV19 and J usage is TRBJ2-1, with 13 bases aligning to TRBD2. This CDR3 spans 15 amino acids. Germline V CDR1 and CDR2: LNHDA, SQIVND (reference sequence). V lost 6 bases, J lost 8 bases, and 7 bases stayed unmatched. This CDR3 reads CASRPRTSGSYEQFF. CDR3 DNA: TGTGCCAGTAGACCCCGGACTAGCGGGAGTTATGAGCAGTTCTTC.

The V gene is TRBV28, the J gene TRBJ1-2; 9 bases map to TRBD1. Germline V CDR1 and CDR2: MDHEN, SYDVKM. V lost 7 bases and J lost 3; bases outside the gene matches: 6. The CDR3 consists of 14 residues. CDR3: CASIRDRDYYGYTF. CDR3 nucleotide sequence: TGTGCCAGCATTCGGGACAGGGATTACTATGGCTACACCTTC.

The chain is built from TRBV7-6 and TRBJ2-7; D possibly corresponds to TRBD2 (6 bases). The CDR3 spans 12 residues. V lost 3 bases and J 6 bases, leaving 9 bases between the germline ends. The germline V gene encodes CDR1 SGHVS and CDR2 FNYEAQ. CDR3 region: CASSFIGGEQYF. CDR3 nucleotides: TGTGCCAGCAGCTTTATCGGGGGCGAGCAGTACTTC.

The V call is TRBV30, the J call TRBJ2-3; the match to TRBD2 covers 8 bases. Germline lookup yields CDR1 GTSNPN and CDR2 SVGIG (reference sequence). The CDR3 is made up of 15 amino acids. V shed 1 base, J shed 2 bases, and the junction held 5 bases outside the gene matches. CDR3 bases: TGTGCCTGGAGTGCGGGGGGGCTATCCACAGATACGCAGTATTTT. Protein: CAWSAGGLSTDTQYF.